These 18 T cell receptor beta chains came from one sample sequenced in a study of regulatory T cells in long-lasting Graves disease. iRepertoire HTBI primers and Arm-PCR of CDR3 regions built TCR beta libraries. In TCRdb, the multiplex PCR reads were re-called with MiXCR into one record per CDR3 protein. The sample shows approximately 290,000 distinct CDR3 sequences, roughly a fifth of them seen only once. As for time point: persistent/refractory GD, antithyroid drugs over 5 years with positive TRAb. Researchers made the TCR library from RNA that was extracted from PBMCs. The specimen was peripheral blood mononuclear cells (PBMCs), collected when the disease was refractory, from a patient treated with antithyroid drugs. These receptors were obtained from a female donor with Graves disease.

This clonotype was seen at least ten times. The CDR3 reads CASSLGTDQPQHF. The CDR3, as DNA: TGTGCCAGCTCACTTGGGACAGATCAGCCCCAGCATTTT. This chain joins TRBV18 and TRBJ1-5, with 7 bases aligning to TRBD1. Germline assignment: CDR1 KGHSH and CDR2 LQKENI. This CDR3 has 13 amino acids. V dropped 4 bases and J dropped 5; count of bases not matched to a gene: 2. The entire variable domain, with the rest obtained from reference TRBV18 and TRBJ1-5, is as follows: NAGVMQNPRHLVRRRGQEARLRCSPMKGHSHVYWYRQLPEEGLKFMVYLQKENIIDESGMPKERFSAEFPKEGPSILRIQQVVRGDSAAYFCASSLGTDQPQHFGDGTRLSIL.

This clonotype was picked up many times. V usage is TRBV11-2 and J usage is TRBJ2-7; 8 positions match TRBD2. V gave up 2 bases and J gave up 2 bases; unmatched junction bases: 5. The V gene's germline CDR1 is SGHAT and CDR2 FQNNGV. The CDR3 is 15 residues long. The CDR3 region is CASSLLGLGTYEQYF. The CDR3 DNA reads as TGTGCCAGCAGCTTATTGGGACTAGGAACCTACGAGCAGTACTTC.

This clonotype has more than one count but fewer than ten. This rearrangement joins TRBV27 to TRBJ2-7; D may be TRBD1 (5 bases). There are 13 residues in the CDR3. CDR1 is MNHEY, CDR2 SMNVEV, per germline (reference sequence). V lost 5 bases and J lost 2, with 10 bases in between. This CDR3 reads CASSTQGAYEQYF. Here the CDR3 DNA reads TGTGCCAGCAGTACTCAGGGCGCCTACGAGCAGTACTTC.

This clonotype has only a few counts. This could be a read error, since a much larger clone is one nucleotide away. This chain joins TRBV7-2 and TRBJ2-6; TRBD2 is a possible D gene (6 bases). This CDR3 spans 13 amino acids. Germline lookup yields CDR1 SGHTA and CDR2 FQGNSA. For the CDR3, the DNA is TGTGCCAGTGGGGGGTCCGGGGCCGACGTCCTGACTTTC. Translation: CASGGSGADVLTF. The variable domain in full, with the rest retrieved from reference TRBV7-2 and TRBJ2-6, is GAGVSQSPSNKVTEKGKDVELRCDPISGHTALYWYRQSLGQGLEFLIYFQGNSAPDKSGLPSDRFSAERTGGSVSTLTIQRTQQEDSAVYLCASGGSGADVLTFGAGSRLTVL.

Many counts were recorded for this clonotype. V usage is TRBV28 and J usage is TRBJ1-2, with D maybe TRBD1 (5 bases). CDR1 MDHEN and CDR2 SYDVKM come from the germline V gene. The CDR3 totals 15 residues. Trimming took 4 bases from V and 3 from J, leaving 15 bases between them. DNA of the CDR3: TGTGCCAGCAGTTCTGGAGGGGCTGATGACTATGGCTACACCTTC. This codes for CASSSGGADDYGYTF.

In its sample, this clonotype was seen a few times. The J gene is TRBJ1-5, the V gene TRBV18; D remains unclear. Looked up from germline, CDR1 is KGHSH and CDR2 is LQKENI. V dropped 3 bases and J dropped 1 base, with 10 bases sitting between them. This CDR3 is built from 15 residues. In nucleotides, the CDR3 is TGTGCCAGCTCACCGAGGCATCTGAGCAATCAGCCCCAGCATTTT. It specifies CASSPRHLSNQPQHF.

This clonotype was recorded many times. The CDR3 region is CSHPRNTEAFF. The CDR3 nucleotides read TGCAGCCACCCGAGGAACACTGAAGCTTTCTTT. This chain joins TRBV20-1 and TRBJ1-1; D gene ambiguous. CDR1 DFQATT and CDR2 SNEGSKA come from the germline V gene (reference sequence). This CDR3 is 11 amino acids long.

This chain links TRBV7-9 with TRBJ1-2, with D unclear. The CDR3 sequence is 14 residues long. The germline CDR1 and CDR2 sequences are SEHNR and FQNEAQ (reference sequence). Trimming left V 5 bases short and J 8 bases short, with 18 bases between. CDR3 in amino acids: CASSDGIDFWGYTF. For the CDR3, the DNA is TGTGCCAGCAGCGACGGGATCGACTTTTGGGGCTACACCTTC.

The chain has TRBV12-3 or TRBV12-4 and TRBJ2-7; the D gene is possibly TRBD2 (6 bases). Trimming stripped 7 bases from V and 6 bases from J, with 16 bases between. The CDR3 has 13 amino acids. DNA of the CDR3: TGTGCCAGCATCGACTCGGGAGTCGGCGAGCAGTACTTC. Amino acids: CASIDSGVGEQYF.

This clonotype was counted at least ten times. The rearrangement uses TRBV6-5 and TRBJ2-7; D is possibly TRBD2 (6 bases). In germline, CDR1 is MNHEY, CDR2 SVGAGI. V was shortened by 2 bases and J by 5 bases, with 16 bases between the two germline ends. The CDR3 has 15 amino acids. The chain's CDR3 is CASSYGGGVRNEQYF. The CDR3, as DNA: TGTGCCAGCAGTTACGGAGGAGGGGTGCGAAACGAGCAGTACTTC.

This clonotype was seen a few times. CDR3 sequence (DNA): TGTGCCAGCACCCCAAGAGCAGGGTCGAGCAATCAGCCCCAGCATTTT. This codes for CASTPRAGSSNQPQHF. The chain employs TRBV6-1 and TRBJ1-5, with D possibly matching TRBD1 (5 bases). The ends were cut back, 7 bases at V and 1 base at J, with 17 bases in the middle. The CDR3 length is 16 residues. The germline V gene encodes CDR1 MNHNS and CDR2 SASEGT.

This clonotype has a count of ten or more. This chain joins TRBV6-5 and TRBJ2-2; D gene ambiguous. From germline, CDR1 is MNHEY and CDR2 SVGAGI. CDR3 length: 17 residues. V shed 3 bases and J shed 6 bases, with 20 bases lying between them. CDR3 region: CASSYRWSTAFPGELFF. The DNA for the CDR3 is TGTGCCAGCAGTTATCGGTGGAGCACTGCGTTCCCCGGGGAGCTGTTTTTT.

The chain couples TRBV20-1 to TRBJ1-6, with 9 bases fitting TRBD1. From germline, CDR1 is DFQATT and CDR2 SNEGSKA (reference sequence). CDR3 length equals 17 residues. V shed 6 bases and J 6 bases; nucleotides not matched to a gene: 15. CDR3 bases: TGCAGTGCCCTGGACAGGGGAAGTAGTATGGTTAATTCACCCCTCCACTTT. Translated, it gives CSALDRGSSMVNSPLHF.

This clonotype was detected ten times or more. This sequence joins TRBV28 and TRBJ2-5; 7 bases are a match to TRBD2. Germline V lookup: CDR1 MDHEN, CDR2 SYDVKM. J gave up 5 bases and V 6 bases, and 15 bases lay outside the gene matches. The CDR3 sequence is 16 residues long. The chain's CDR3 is CASSPYYVGAGETQYF. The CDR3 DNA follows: TGTGCCAGCAGCCCCTACTATGTGGGAGCGGGGGAGACCCAGTACTTC.

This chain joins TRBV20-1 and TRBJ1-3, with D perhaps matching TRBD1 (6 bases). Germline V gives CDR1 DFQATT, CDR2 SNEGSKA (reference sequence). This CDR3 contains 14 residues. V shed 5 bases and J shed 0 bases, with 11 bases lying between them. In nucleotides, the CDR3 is TGCAGTGCTTCCGACAGGACCTCTGGAAACACCATATATTTT. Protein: CSASDRTSGNTIYF.

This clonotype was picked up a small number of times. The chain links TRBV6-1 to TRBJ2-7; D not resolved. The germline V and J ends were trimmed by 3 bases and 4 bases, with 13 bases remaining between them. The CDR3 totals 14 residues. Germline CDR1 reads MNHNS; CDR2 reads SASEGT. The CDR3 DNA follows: TGTGCCAGCAGTGAGGTCCGCGGATATTACGAGCAGTACTTC. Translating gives CASSEVRGYYEQYF.

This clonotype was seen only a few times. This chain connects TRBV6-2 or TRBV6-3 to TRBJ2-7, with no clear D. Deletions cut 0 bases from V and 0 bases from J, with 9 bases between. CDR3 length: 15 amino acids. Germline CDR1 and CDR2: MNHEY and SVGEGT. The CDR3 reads CASSYSRTDSYEQYF. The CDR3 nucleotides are TGTGCCAGCAGTTACTCGAGGACGGACTCCTACGAGCAGTACTTC.

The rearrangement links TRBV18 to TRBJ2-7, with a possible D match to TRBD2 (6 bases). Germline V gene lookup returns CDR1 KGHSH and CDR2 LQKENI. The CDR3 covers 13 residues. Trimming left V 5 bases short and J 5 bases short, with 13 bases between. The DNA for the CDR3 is TGTGCCAGCTCAGGGAGGCGAGAACACGAGCAGTACTTC. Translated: CASSGRREHEQYF.